The clone carrying this T cell receptor beta chain has just a few counts. Its target is unknown. The data were taken from a study of blood T cells in healthy people across ages. General observations from the study: Across samples, TCR beta diversity tracked strongly with naive T cell percentage.

Primed by a sample-barcoded 5' primer and a J-beta primer mix, a second PCR proceeded for roughly 6 to 12 cycles. Carrying 12 random nucleotides, a template-switch adaptor labeled each individual cDNA molecule. TCRdb re-derived calls from the 5' RACE reads in MiXCR, one entry per CDR3 protein. The sample consists of 1.4 million to 1.5 million distinct CDR3 sequences, approximately 40% of them appearing once. The clonotype comes from a woman aged 18-29 years in good health. The specimen was blood.

CDR3 nucleotides: TGTGCCAGCAGTCTCTGGGGGGCGACAGGGCTCAGCGGCGAGCAGTACTTC. It encodes CASSLWGATGLSGEQYF. J is TRBJ2-5 and V is TRBV6-1, with D tentatively TRBD1 (7 bases). The J call is uncertain, as TRBJ2-7 better fits the DNA end. Germline-derived CDR1 and CDR2 are MNHNS and SASEGT. The CDR3 has 17 amino acids.